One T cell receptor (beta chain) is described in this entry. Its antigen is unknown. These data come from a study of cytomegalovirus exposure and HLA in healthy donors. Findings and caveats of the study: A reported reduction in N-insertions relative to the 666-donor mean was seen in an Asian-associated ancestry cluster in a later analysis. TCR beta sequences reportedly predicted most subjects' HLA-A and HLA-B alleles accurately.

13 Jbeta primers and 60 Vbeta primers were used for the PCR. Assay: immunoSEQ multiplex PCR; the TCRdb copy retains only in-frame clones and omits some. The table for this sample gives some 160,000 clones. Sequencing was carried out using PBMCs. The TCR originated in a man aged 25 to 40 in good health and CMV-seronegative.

CDR3 region: CASSFRAPGETQYF. In DNA, the CDR3 is TGTGCCAGCAGCTTCAGGGCCCCCGGGGAGACCCAGTACTTC. V gene TRBV7-6 combines with J gene TRBJ2-5; TRBD1 might be the D (5 bases). V was clipped by 3 bases and J by 5 bases, with 13 bases between them. Germline V gives CDR1 SGHVS, CDR2 FNYEAQ. This CDR3 contains 14 residues.